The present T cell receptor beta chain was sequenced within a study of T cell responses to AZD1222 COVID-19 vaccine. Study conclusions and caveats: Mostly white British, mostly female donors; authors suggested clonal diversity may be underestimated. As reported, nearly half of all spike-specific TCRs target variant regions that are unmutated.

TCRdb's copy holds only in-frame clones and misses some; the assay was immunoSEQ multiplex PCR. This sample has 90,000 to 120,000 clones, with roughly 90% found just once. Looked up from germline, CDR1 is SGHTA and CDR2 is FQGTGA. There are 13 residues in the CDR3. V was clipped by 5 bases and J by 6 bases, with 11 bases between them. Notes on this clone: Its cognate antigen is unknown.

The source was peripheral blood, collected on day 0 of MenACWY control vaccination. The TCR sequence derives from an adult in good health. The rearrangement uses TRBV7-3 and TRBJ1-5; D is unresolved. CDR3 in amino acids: CASSPSVGQPQHF. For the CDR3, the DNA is TGTGCCAGCAGCCCATCGGTCGGTCAGCCCCAGCATTTT. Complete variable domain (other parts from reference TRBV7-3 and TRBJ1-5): GAGVSQTPSNKVTEKGKYVELRCDPISGHTALYWYRQSLGQGPEFLIYFQGTGAADDSGLPNDRFFAVRPEGSVSTLKIQRTERGDSAVYLCASSPSVGQPQHFGDGTRLSIL.